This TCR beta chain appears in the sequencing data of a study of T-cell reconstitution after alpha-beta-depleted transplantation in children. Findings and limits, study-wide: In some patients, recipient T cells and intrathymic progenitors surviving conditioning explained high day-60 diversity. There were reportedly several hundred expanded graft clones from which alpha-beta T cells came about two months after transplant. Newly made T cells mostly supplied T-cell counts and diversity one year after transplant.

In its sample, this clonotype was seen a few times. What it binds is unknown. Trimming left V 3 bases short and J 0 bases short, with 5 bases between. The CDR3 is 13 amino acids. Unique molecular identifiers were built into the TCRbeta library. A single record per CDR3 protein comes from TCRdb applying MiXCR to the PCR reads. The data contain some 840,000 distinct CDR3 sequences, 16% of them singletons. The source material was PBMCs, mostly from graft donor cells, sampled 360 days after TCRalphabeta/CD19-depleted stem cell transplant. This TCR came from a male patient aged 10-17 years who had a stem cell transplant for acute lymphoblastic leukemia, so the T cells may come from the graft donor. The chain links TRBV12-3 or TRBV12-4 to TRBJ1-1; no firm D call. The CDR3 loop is CASSFVVNTEAFF. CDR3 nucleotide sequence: TGTGCCAGCAGTTTTGTGGTGAACACTGAAGCTTTCTTT.